The next 23 T cell receptor beta chains were all read from a single sample in a study of cytomegalovirus exposure and HLA in healthy donors. The PCR had 60 Vbeta and 13 Jbeta primers. Sequencing was performed with immunoSEQ multiplex PCR; in TCRdb, only in-frame clones are kept and a portion is missing. The table has 200,000 to 300,000 clones, around 81% seen once; the top ten hold 8%. Input material: PBMCs. These receptors were taken from a woman aged 55-69 years in good health and CMV-seropositive.

The sample holds a few counts of this clone. The chain carries TRBV5-4 and TRBJ1-1; 8 bases fit TRBD1. Germline V gene lookup returns CDR1 SGHNT and CDR2 YYREEE (reference sequence). V shed 4 bases and J 0 bases; nucleotides not matched to a gene: 8. CDR3 size: 16 residues. In DNA form, the CDR3 reads TGTGCCAGCAGCCCGGCCGCAGGGGGCTTGAACACTGAAGCTTTCTTT. This gives the protein CASSPAAGGLNTEAFF.

CDR3 nucleotide sequence: TGTGCCAGCAGTTTGACGGCCCCAGGGGGAAACACCATATATTTT. Amino acid sequence: CASSLTAPGGNTIYF. The chain employs TRBV5-4 and TRBJ1-3, with D possibly being TRBD1 (5 bases). Germline CDR1 and CDR2: SGHNT and YYREEE (reference sequence). V gave up 5 bases and J gave up 4 bases, with 16 bases separating them. The CDR3 covers 15 residues.

This clone was observed a single time. The rearrangement uses TRBV6-6 and TRBJ1-5; no reliable D call. Germline assignment: CDR1 MNHNY and CDR2 SVGAGI (reference sequence). This CDR3 has 12 residues. V was clipped by 6 bases and J by 7 bases, with 10 bases between them. CDR3 sequence: CASSPPRQPQHF. The CDR3 DNA is TGTGCCAGCAGCCCGCCGCGGCAGCCCCAGCATTTT.

CDR3 sequence (DNA): TGTGCCACCAGCAGAGAGGGGAGACTAGCGGGGAGGGCCAATGAGCAGTTCTTC. This codes for CATSREGRLAGRANEQFF. The rearrangement links TRBV15 to TRBJ2-1; 11 positions agree with TRBD2. Germline V gives CDR1 LNHNV, CDR2 YYDKDF (reference sequence). V shed 0 bases, J shed 6 bases, and the junction held 10 bases outside the gene matches. This CDR3 contains 18 residues.

Comments on this clone: A junction boundary mismatches the germline segment, possibly from a read error. This chain uses TRBV7-9 with TRBJ2-2; 11 bases line up with TRBD2. The CDR3 length is 17 residues. Germline V lookup: CDR1 SEHNR, CDR2 FQNEAQ (reference sequence). CDR3 in DNA: TGTTCCAGCAGCCTTCGGACTAGCGGGTGGACGGCCGGGGAGCTGTTTTTT. It yields the protein CSSSLRTSGWTAGELFF.

The chain uses TRBV12-5 and TRBJ2-7, with D possibly TRBD1 on 5 matching bases. Trimming stripped 6 bases from V and 2 bases from J, with 11 bases between. This CDR3 is 13 amino acids long. The V gene's germline CDR1 is LGHNT and CDR2 FRNRAP. The CDR3 bases are TGTGCTAGTGGACAGGAAATGCCCTACGAGCAGTACTTC. Translation gives CASGQEMPYEQYF. Looking up the rest from reference TRBV12-5 and TRBJ2-7 gives the full variable domain: DARVTQTPRHKVTEMGQEVTMRCQPILGHNTVFWYRQTMMQGLELLAYFRNRAPLDDSGMPKDRFSAEMPDATLATLKIQPSEPRDSAVYFCASGQEMPYEQYFGPGTRLTVT.

A few counts support this clone. The V and J genes are TRBV14 and TRBJ1-2; D remains ambiguous. This CDR3 is 13 amino acids long. The V end lost 4 bases, the J end lost 0 bases, and 6 bases lay between the germline ends. Germline CDR1 and CDR2: SGHDN and FVKESK. The CDR3 is CASSLPPNYGYTF. CDR3 coding DNA: TGTGCCAGCAGCCTCCCTCCTAACTATGGCTACACCTTC.

This chain uses TRBV6-1 with TRBJ1-2; D is unresolved. Germline values: CDR1 MNHNS, CDR2 SASEGT. This CDR3 has 14 amino acids. V lost 7 bases to trimming and J lost 5 bases, with 17 bases between them. CDR3 loop: CASIERAPLYGYTF. Written as DNA, the CDR3 is TGTGCCAGCATCGAGCGGGCCCCACTTTATGGCTACACCTTC.

This chain connects TRBV4-1 to TRBJ2-1, with D maybe TRBD1 (6 bases). Germline CDR1 reads MGHRA; CDR2 reads YSYEKL. This CDR3 is 16 amino acids long. Trimming cost V 0 bases and J 1 base, with 10 bases left between them. The CDR3 region is CASSQEWTVSYNEQFF. DNA of the CDR3: TGCGCCAGCAGCCAAGAGTGGACAGTATCCTACAATGAGCAGTTCTTC.

V and J are TRBV27 and TRBJ2-5; D is perhaps TRBD2 (6 bases). CDR1 MNHEY and CDR2 SMNVEV come from the germline V gene (reference sequence). V lost 6 bases to trimming and J lost 5 bases, with 13 bases between them. The CDR3 runs to 13 residues. CDR3 region: CASRGGEVETQYF. The CDR3 coding sequence is TGTGCCAGCAGAGGAGGGGAAGTGGAGACCCAGTACTTC.

V is TRBV19 and J is TRBJ2-2, with 11 bases fitting TRBD2. This CDR3 region has 14 residues. Trimming took 6 bases from V and 4 from J; bases not matched to a gene: 1. Germline V CDR1 and CDR2: LNHDA, SQIVND (reference sequence). The CDR3 nucleotides are TGTGCCAGTAGACTAGCGGGAGTCACCGGGGAGCTGTTTTTT. Translation gives CASRLAGVTGELFF.

The V gene is TRBV30, the J gene TRBJ2-4; D is undetermined. The germline gives CDR1 GTSNPN, CDR2 SVGIG (reference sequence). This CDR3 has 15 amino acids. Trimming stripped 4 bases from V and 0 bases from J, with 13 bases between. The CDR3 region is CAWTEDRLAKNIQYF. Written as DNA, the CDR3 is TGTGCCTGGACCGAGGATCGACTAGCCAAAAACATTCAGTACTTC.

The chain is built from TRBV7-9 and TRBJ1-2; D gene ambiguous. V dropped 7 bases and J dropped 6 bases, with 18 bases sitting between them. In germline, CDR1 is SEHNR, CDR2 FQNEAQ (reference sequence). This CDR3 spans 14 amino acids. CDR3 coding DNA: TGTGCCAGCATCCCAATGCGGGGAATCCATGGCTACACCTTC. Its protein is CASIPMRGIHGYTF.

The chain carries TRBV6-6 and TRBJ2-4; 7 bases are shared with TRBD2. The length of the CDR3 is 15 residues. The trim removed 11 bases at V and 0 bases at J, leaving 10 bases unmatched. CDR1 is MNHNY and CDR2 is SVGAGI in the germline V gene (reference sequence). The CDR3 coding sequence is TGTGCCGCGGGCCGGTCTAGCGGAGCCAAAAACATTCAGTACTTC. This gives the protein CAAGRSSGAKNIQYF.

Only a few counts were recorded for this clone. This chain links TRBV5-1 with TRBJ1-1; no firm D call. Trimming took off 0 bases at V and 0 bases at J, with 12 bases between the two ends. CDR1 and CDR2 from the germline V gene are SGHRS and YFSETQ. The CDR3 totals 16 residues. For the CDR3, the DNA is TGCGCCAGCAGCTTGGCCGCAAACACCTTGAACACTGAAGCTTTCTTT. It encodes CASSLAANTLNTEAFF. The complete variable domain, with remaining parts taken from reference TRBV5-1 and TRBJ1-1, reads KAGVTQTPRYLIKTRGQQVTLSCSPISGHRSVSWYQQTPGQGLQFLFEYFSETQRNKGNFPGRFSGRQFSNSRSEMNVSTLELGDSALYLCASSLAANTLNTEAFFGQGTRLTVV.

The rearrangement joins TRBV11-2 to TRBJ2-7; TRBD1 matches 7 bases. CDR3 length: 19 amino acids. The germline gives CDR1 SGHAT, CDR2 FQNNGV. V lost 2 bases to trimming and J lost 3 bases; unmatched junction nucleotides: 19. CDR3 nucleotides: TGTGCCAGCAGCTTAAGGGGAGAGAGGGGGCATCAAACCAACTACGAGCAGTACTTC. It translates to CASSLRGERGHQTNYEQYF.

The V call is TRBV19, the J call TRBJ2-2, with a possible D match to TRBD1 (5 bases). The germline V gene encodes CDR1 LNHDA and CDR2 SQIVND (reference sequence). V was cut by 2 bases and J by 8 bases, with 15 bases left in between. This CDR3 comprises 15 residues. Here the CDR3 reads CASSISAGNIGELFF. The CDR3 nucleotides read TGTGCCAGTAGTATATCTGCAGGGAACATAGGGGAGCTGTTTTTT.

This clone was seen a few times. The chain employs TRBV19 and TRBJ2-1; TRBD1 matches at 8 bases. The CDR3 contains 15 residues. Trimming at V came to 5 bases and at J to 8 bases, leaving 11 bases not matched to a gene. Germline CDR1 reads LNHDA; CDR2 reads SQIVND (reference sequence). CDR3 protein: CASSRPRQGRDEQFF. The CDR3 DNA follows: TGTGCCAGTAGTCGCCCGCGACAGGGGCGAGATGAGCAGTTCTTC. The full variable domain, with the rest looked up from reference TRBV19 and TRBJ2-1, is DGGITQSPKYLFRKEGQNVTLSCEQNLNHDAMYWYRQDPGQGLRLIYYSQIVNDFQKGDIAEGYSVSREKKESFPLTVTSAQKNPTAFYLCASSRPRQGRDEQFFGPGTRLTVL.

This chain joins TRBV6-6 and TRBJ2-1, with 10 bases fitting TRBD2. The J segment lost 4 bases and the V segment lost 6 bases, leaving 9 bases of the junction unmatched. Germline V gene sequence: CDR1 MNHNY, CDR2 SVGAGI (reference sequence). The CDR3 has 16 residues. For the CDR3, the DNA is TGTGCCAGCAGATTCGGACTAGCGGATGGATACAATGAGCAGTTCTTC. As protein: CASRFGLADGYNEQFF.

The gene calls are TRBV18 and TRBJ2-7, with TRBD1 matching 10 bases. Germline V gene sequence: CDR1 KGHSH, CDR2 LQKENI. V lost 2 bases to trimming and J lost 3 bases; unmatched junction nucleotides: 7. The CDR3 spans 16 residues. The CDR3 protein is CASSPLRTGGGYEQYF. The DNA for the CDR3 is TGTGCCAGCTCACCATTGAGGACAGGGGGAGGCTACGAGCAGTACTTC. Full variable domain (rest looked up from reference TRBV18 and TRBJ2-7): NAGVMQNPRHLVRRRGQEARLRCSPMKGHSHVYWYRQLPEEGLKFMVYLQKENIIDESGMPKERFSAEFPKEGPSILRIQQVVRGDSAAYFCASSPLRTGGGYEQYFGPGTRLTVT.

This chain uses TRBV5-1 with TRBJ1-1, with 8 bases that match TRBD1. Germline V gene lookup returns CDR1 SGHRS and CDR2 YFSETQ. The CDR3 has 15 residues. Trimming removed 5 bases from V and 2 bases from J; junction bases left unmatched: 8. CDR3 protein: CASRGTGRFNTEAFF. DNA for the CDR3: TGCGCCAGCAGAGGGACAGGCCGCTTTAACACTGAAGCTTTCTTT.

This clone was seen a few times. The CDR3 here is CASSRESFYGYTF. CDR3 DNA: TGTGCCAGCAGTCGCGAAAGCTTCTATGGCTACACCTTC. The chain joins TRBV6-5 to TRBJ1-2; D gene ambiguous. Trimming removed 5 bases at V and 4 bases at J, with 11 bases between. The CDR3 contains 13 residues. Germline V gene lookup returns CDR1 MNHEY and CDR2 SVGAGI.

DNA for the CDR3: TGTGCCAGTAGTTTCTCTCAGGGCAATCAGCCCCAGCATTTT. Translating it yields CASSFSQGNQPQHF. The chain carries TRBV19 and TRBJ1-5; D uncertain. The CDR3 consists of 14 residues. Trimming stripped 5 bases from V and 2 bases from J, with 10 bases between. The germline gives CDR1 LNHDA, CDR2 SQIVND (reference sequence).